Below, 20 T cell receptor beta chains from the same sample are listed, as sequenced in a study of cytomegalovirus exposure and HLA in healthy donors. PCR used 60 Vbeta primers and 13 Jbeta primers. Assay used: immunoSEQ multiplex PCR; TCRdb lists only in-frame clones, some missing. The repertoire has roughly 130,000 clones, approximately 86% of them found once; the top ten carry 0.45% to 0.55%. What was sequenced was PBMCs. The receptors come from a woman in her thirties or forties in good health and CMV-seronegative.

CDR3 in amino acids: CASSIRLAYEQYF. CDR3 sequence (DNA): TGTGCCAGTAGTATAAGGCTAGCTTACGAGCAGTACTTC. The chain uses TRBV19 and TRBJ2-7, with D perhaps matching TRBD2 (5 bases). Germline V lookup: CDR1 LNHDA, CDR2 SQIVND (reference sequence). V lost 2 bases, J lost 4 bases, and 9 bases lay in between. The CDR3 has 13 residues.

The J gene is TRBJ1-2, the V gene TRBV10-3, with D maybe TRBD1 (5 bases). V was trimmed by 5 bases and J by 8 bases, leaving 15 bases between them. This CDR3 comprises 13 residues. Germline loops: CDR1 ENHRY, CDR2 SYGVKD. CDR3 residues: CAISPYQGGGYTF. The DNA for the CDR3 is TGTGCCATCAGTCCTTACCAGGGTGGAGGCTACACCTTC.

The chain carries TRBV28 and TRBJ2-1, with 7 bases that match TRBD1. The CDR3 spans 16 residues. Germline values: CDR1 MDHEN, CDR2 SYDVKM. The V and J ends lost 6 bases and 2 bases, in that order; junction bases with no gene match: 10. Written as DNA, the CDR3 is TGTGCCAGCAGGCCTGACAGGGTCGTGACCTACAATGAGCAGTTCTTC. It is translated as CASRPDRVVTYNEQFF.

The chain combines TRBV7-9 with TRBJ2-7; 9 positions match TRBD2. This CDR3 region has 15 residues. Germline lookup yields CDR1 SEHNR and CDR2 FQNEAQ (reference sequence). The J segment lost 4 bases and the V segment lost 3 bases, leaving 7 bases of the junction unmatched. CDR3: CASSLGREGRYEQYF. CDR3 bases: TGTGCCAGCAGCTTGGGGCGGGAGGGCCGGTACGAGCAGTACTTC.

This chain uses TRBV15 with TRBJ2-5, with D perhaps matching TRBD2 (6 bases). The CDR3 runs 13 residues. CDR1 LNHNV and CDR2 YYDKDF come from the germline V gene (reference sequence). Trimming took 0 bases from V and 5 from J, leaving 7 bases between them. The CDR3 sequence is CATSRDRGETQYF. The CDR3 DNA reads TGTGCCACCAGCAGAGATCGGGGGGAGACCCAGTACTTC. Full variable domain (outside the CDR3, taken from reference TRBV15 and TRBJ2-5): DAMVIQNPRYQVTQFGKPVTLSCSQTLNHNVMYWYQQKSSQAPKLLFHYYDKDFNNEADTPDNFQSRRPNTSFCFLDIRSPGLGDTAMYLCATSRDRGETQYFGPGTRLLVL.

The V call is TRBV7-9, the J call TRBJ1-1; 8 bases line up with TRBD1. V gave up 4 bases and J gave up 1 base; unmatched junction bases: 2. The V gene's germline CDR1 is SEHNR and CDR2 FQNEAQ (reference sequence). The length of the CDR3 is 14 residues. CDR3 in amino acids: CASSSQGENTEAFF. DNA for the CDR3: TGTGCCAGCAGCTCACAGGGGGAGAACACTGAAGCTTTCTTT.

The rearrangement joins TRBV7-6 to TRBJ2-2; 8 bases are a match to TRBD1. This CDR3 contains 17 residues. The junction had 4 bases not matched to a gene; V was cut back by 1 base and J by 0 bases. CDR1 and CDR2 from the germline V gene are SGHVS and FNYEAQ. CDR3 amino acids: CASSLGTTGANTGELFF. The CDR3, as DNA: TGTGCCAGCAGCTTAGGGACGACAGGGGCGAACACCGGGGAGCTGTTTTTT.

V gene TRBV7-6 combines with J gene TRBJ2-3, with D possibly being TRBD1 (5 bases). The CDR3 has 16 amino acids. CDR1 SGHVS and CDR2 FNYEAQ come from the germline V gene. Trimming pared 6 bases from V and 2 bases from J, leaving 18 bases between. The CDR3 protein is CASSPPGSATTDTQYF. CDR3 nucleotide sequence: TGTGCCAGCAGTCCACCAGGGTCAGCCACCACAGATACGCAGTATTTT. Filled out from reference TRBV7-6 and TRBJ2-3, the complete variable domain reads GAGVSQSPRYKVTKRGQDVALRCDPISGHVSLYWYRQALGQGPEFLTYFNYEAQQDKSGLPNDRFSAERPEGSISTLTIQRTEQRDSAMYRCASSPPGSATTDTQYFGPGTRLTVL.

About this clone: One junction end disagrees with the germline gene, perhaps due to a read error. The DNA of the CDR3 is TGTTCCAGCAGCTTAGTTGCGGGAGCCTACAATGAGCAGTTCTTC. This sequence encodes CSSSLVAGAYNEQFF. The rearrangement links TRBV7-9 to TRBJ2-1; TRBD2 agrees at 7 bases. CDR1 SEHNR and CDR2 FQNEAQ come from the germline V gene (reference sequence). The CDR3 loop spans 15 amino acids.

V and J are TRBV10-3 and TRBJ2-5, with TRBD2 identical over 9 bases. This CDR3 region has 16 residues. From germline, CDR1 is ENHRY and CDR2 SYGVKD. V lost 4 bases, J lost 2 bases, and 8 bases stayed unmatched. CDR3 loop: CAISGGAGGQQETQYF. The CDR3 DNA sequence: TGTGCCATCAGTGGGGGAGCGGGAGGACAACAAGAGACCCAGTACTTC.

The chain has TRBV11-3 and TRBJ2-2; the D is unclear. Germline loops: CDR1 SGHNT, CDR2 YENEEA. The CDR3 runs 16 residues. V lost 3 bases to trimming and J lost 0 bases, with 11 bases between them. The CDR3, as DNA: TGTGCCAGCAGCTTGGCGGCAGCCGCGAACACCGGGGAGCTGTTTTTT. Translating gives CASSLAAAANTGELFF.

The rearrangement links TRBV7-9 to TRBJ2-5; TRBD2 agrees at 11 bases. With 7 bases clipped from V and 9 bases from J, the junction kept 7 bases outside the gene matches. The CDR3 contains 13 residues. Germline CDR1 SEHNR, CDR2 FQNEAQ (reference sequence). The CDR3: CASMGTSGAPQYF. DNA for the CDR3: TGTGCCAGCATGGGGACTAGCGGAGCCCCCCAGTACTTC.

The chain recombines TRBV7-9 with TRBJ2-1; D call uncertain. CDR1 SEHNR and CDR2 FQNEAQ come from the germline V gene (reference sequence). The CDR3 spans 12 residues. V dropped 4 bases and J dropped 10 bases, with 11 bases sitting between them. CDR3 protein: CASSSIGLEQFF. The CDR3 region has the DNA TGTGCCAGCAGCTCAATCGGTTTGGAGCAGTTCTTC.

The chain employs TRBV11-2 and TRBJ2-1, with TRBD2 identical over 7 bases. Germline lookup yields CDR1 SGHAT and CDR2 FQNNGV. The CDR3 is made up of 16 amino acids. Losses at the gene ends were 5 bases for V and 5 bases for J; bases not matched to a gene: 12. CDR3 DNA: TGTGCCAGCAGCCCTTGGGGGGGAGCCCTCGACAATGAGCAGTTCTTC. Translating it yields CASSPWGGALDNEQFF.

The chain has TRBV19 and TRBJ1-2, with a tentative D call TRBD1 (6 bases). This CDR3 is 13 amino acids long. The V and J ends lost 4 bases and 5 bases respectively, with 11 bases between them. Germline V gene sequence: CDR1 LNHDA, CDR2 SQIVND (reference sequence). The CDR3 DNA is TGTGCCAGTAGTACCTCGACAGGATATGGCTACACCTTC. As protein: CASSTSTGYGYTF.

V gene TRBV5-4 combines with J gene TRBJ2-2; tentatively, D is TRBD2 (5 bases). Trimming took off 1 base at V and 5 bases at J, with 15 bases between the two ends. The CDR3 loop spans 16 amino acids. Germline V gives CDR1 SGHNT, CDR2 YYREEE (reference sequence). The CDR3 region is CASSLSRGPETGELFF. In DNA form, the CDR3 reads TGTGCCAGCAGCTTGTCGAGAGGGCCTGAGACCGGGGAGCTGTTTTTT.

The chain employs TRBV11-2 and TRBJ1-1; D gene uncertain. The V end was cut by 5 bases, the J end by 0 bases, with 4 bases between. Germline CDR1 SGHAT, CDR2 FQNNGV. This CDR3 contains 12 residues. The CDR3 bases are TGTGCCAGCAGCGAGTTGAACACTGAAGCTTTCTTT. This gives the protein CASSELNTEAFF.

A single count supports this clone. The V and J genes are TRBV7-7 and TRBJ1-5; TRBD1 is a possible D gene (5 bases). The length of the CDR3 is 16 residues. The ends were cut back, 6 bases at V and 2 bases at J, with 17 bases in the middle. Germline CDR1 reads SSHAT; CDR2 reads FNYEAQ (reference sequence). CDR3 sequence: CASRLERTQGNQPQHF. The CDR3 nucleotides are TGTGCCAGCAGGCTAGAGAGGACACAAGGCAATCAGCCCCAGCATTTT.

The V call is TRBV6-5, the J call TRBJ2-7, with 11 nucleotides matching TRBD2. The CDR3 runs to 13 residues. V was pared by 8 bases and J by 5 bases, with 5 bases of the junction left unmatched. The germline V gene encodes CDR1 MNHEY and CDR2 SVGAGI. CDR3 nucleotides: TGTGCCAGCCAACTAGCGGGGGCACACGAGCAGTACTTC. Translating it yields CASQLAGAHEQYF.

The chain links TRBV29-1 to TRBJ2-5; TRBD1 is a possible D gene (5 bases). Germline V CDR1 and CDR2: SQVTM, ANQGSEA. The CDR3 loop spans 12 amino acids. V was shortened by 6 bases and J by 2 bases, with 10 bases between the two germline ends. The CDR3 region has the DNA TGCAGCGTGGTACAGGCGCAAGAGACCCAGTACTTC. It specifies CSVVQAQETQYF.